This record covers a single T cell receptor beta chain. Antigen specificity is unknown. The entry originates in a study of shared clonotypes between healthy human individuals. Study background: A donor's plate count was three for CD4 naive and three for CD4 memory; CD8 naive had two and CD8 memory one.

In the authors' workflow: Filtering differed, since immunoSEQ gave only junction sequences and no quality scores. Profiling relied on immunoSEQ multiplex PCR, and the TCRdb table lists in-frame clones only, not all of them. The DNA was the basis for D and trimming; V, J and clone size are from that table. The sample consists of about 2.3 million clones, 90% to 95% of them appearing once. Germline V gene sequence: CDR1 SGHRS, CDR2 YFSETQ. This CDR3 is built from 14 residues. V was cut by 6 bases and J by 4 bases, with 16 bases left in between. Free of recent acute infections or vaccinations, the donors were healthy HIV-negative adults. Study-level points and caveats: Relative to their counterparts shared across all four donors, non-shared clonotypes exhibited diminished generation probabilities.

The sequenced sample consisted of naive CD4+ T cells from PBMCs. As for subset: CD45RA+ positively selected. The chain carries TRBV5-1 and TRBJ1-2; TRBD1 might be the D (6 bases). This sequence originates from a man younger than 35 in good health. Some clones in this sample may be carry-over from other donors' samples. CDR3 nucleotides: TGCGCCAGCACCCCTCAGACAGGTGGCTATGGCTACACCTTC. This encodes CASTPQTGGYGYTF. The full variable domain, completed using reference TRBV5-1 and TRBJ1-2, is KAGVTQTPRYLIKTRGQQVTLSCSPISGHRSVSWYQQTPGQGLQFLFEYFSETQRNKGNFPGRFSGRQFSNSRSEMNVSTLELGDSALYLCASTPQTGGYGYTFGSGTRLTVV.